These 30 T cell receptor beta chains were all obtained from the same sample, sequenced in a study of T cell repertoires and HLA-DP antigens. The antigens for these receptors are not known. The table came from immunoSEQ multiplex PCR; TCRdb's copy has only in-frame clones and leaves some out. This sample yields about 73,000 clones, of which around 80% are seen a single time; about 1.6% belongs to the top ten. Sequencing was carried out using CD4+ T cells from PBMCs. The receptor set was obtained from a man aged 60 to 69 in good health and CMV-seronegative.

The chain carries TRBV30 and TRBJ1-3, with D perhaps TRBD1 (6 bases). Germline CDR1 is GTSNPN and CDR2 is SVGIG (reference sequence). V was pared by 3 bases and J by 0 bases, with 9 bases between. CDR3 length: 14 residues. The chain's CDR3 is CAWSHRDSGNTIYF. The CDR3 DNA sequence: TGTGCCTGGAGCCACAGGGACTCTGGAAACACCATATATTTT.

J is TRBJ1-6 and V is TRBV11-2; D gene unclear. V lost 2 bases and J lost 7, with 6 bases in between. The CDR3 runs to 13 residues. CDR1 is SGHAT and CDR2 is FQNNGV in the germline V gene. The CDR3 nucleotides read TGTGCCAGCAGCTTAAACCCGAATTCACCCCTCCACTTT. Protein: CASSLNPNSPLHF.

The CDR3 loop is CASRVGRNTEAFF. The CDR3 DNA follows: TGTGCCAGCAGGGTTGGTCGGAACACTGAAGCTTTCTTT. V and J are TRBV7-8 and TRBJ1-1; D is ambiguous. CDR3 size: 13 residues. Between the trimmed V and J ends, which lost 6 bases and 1 base, there was a span of 9 bases. CDR1 is SGHVS and CDR2 is FQNEAQ in the germline V gene.

The V and J genes are TRBV6-1 and TRBJ1-6; TRBD1 aligns across 10 bases. CDR3 length: 17 residues. Germline CDR1 is MNHNS and CDR2 is SASEGT. Germline trimming cut 4 bases from V and 5 bases from J; bases unmatched to any gene: 8. The CDR3 region is CASSVYWGQGNNSPLHF. The CDR3 nucleotides are TGTGCCAGCAGTGTTTATTGGGGACAGGGGAATAATTCACCCCTCCACTTT.

The chain joins TRBV19 to TRBJ1-2, with D perhaps matching TRBD1 (5 bases). Germline V lookup: CDR1 LNHDA, CDR2 SQIVND (reference sequence). Trimming removed 2 bases from V and 2 bases from J, with 9 bases in between. CDR3 length: 14 amino acids. The CDR3 sequence: CASSIWGTNYGYTF. The CDR3 DNA reads as TGTGCCAGTAGTATATGGGGGACGAACTATGGCTACACCTTC.

V gene TRBV6-5 combines with J gene TRBJ1-1; D is possibly TRBD1 (5 bases). CDR1 and CDR2 (germline): MNHEY, SVGAGI. The V and J ends lost 7 bases and 10 bases respectively, with 25 bases between them. This CDR3 contains 15 residues. The CDR3 is CASTSRGVSGGGAFF. The CDR3 DNA is TGTGCCAGCACCTCGCGGGGTGTTTCGGGGGGAGGAGCTTTCTTT.

The chain has TRBV5-4 and TRBJ1-2; D gene ambiguous. This CDR3 spans 16 amino acids. V lost 0 bases to trimming and J lost 8 bases, with 20 bases between them. CDR1 is SGHNT and CDR2 is YYREEE in the germline V gene (reference sequence). The CDR3 DNA reads as TGTGCCAGCAGCTTGGCGATGCGGTTCTTGGGAGAAGGCTACACCTTC. Translation gives CASSLAMRFLGEGYTF.

The J gene is TRBJ2-5, the V gene TRBV28; weak D call: TRBD2 (7 bases). V lost 4 bases to trimming and J lost 7 bases, with 22 bases between them. Germline V gives CDR1 MDHEN, CDR2 SYDVKM. The CDR3 runs to 16 residues. This CDR3 is CASSSPGGGAGRTQYF. DNA for the CDR3: TGTGCCAGCAGTTCCCCCGGAGGGGGGGCTGGGCGGACCCAGTACTTC.

The chain uses TRBV9 and TRBJ2-5; the match to TRBD1 covers 10 bases. The length of the CDR3 is 15 residues. V was pared by 2 bases and J by 5 bases, with 6 bases of the junction left unmatched. From germline, CDR1 is SGDLS and CDR2 YYNGEE. Here the CDR3 DNA reads TGTGCCAGCAGCGTGGGGACAGGGGTTTTGGAGACCCAGTACTTC. Its translation is CASSVGTGVLETQYF.

CDR3 sequence: CASSTGQGGTYEQYF. For the CDR3, the DNA is TGTGCCAGTAGTACCGGACAGGGCGGGACCTACGAGCAGTACTTC. The chain employs TRBV19 and TRBJ2-7, with TRBD1 identical over 8 bases. CDR1 and CDR2 from the germline V gene are LNHDA and SQIVND (reference sequence). The CDR3 consists of 15 residues. V trimming: 4 bases; J trimming: 2 bases; junction bases outside the gene matches: 7.

The chain links TRBV9 to TRBJ2-1, with 11 bases matching TRBD2. The CDR3 has 18 amino acids. CDR1 SGDLS and CDR2 YYNGEE come from the germline V gene. Losses at the gene ends were 3 bases for V and 0 bases for J; bases not matched to a gene: 8. The CDR3 DNA follows: TGTGCCAGCAGCGCGCAAGGGACTAGCGGTAGCTCCTACAATGAGCAGTTCTTC. It codes for CASSAQGTSGSSYNEQFF.

This chain uses TRBV30 with TRBJ1-2; D call uncertain. Germline V gene data show CDR1 as GTSNPN and CDR2 as SVGIG (reference sequence). This CDR3 is 12 amino acids long. The V end lost 0 bases, the J end lost 5 bases, and 7 bases lay between the germline ends. The CDR3 is CAWSVGGYGYTF. As DNA, the CDR3 is TGTGCCTGGAGTGTCGGAGGGTATGGCTACACCTTC.

The J gene is TRBJ2-7, the V gene TRBV18, with D possibly being TRBD2 (5 bases). The CDR3 consists of 13 residues. Germline V gives CDR1 KGHSH, CDR2 LQKENI. V lost 2 bases to trimming and J lost 1 base, with 6 bases between them. The CDR3, as DNA: TGTGCCAGCTCACCAAGCGGATCCTACGAGCAGTACTTC. As protein: CASSPSGSYEQYF.

The chain links TRBV5-4 to TRBJ1-2, with a possible D match to TRBD1 (5 bases). The CDR3 is 15 residues long. V lost 4 bases and J 10 bases, leaving 23 bases between the germline ends. Germline V lookup: CDR1 SGHNT, CDR2 YYREEE (reference sequence). The CDR3 reads CASSPLGDGLRSYTF. CDR3 DNA: TGTGCCAGCAGCCCGCTGGGGGACGGCCTAAGATCCTACACCTTC.

V usage is TRBV7-9 and J usage is TRBJ2-5; tentatively, D is TRBD1 (6 bases). Germline V CDR1 and CDR2: SEHNR, FQNEAQ (reference sequence). Between the trimmed V and J ends, which lost 5 bases and 2 bases, there was a span of 15 bases. The CDR3 sequence is 15 residues long. This CDR3 is CASSPSGTPQETQYF. The CDR3 DNA reads as TGTGCCAGCAGCCCCTCCGGGACACCGCAAGAGACCCAGTACTTC.

The gene calls are TRBV9 and TRBJ1-5; D not resolved. The CDR3 is 15 residues long. Germline CDR1 SGDLS, CDR2 YYNGEE. The V and J ends lost 0 bases and 3 bases respectively, with 10 bases between them. CDR3 in DNA: TGTGCCAGCAGCGTAGATTCCAGTTACAATCAGCCCCAGCATTTT. This codes for CASSVDSSYNQPQHF. Full variable domain (rest looked up from reference TRBV9 and TRBJ1-5): DSGVTQTPKHLITATGQRVTLRCSPRSGDLSVYWYQQSLDQGLQFLIQYYNGEERAKGNILERFSAQQFPDLHSELNLSSLELGDSALYFCASSVDSSYNQPQHFGDGTRLSIL.

The chain carries TRBV5-6 and TRBJ2-1; tentatively, D is TRBD1 or TRBD2 (5 bases each). The CDR3 has 16 amino acids. Germline assignment: CDR1 SGHDT and CDR2 YYEEEE. V lost 4 bases to trimming and J lost 0 bases, with 14 bases between them. The CDR3 protein is CASSRGAWTSYNEQFF. As DNA, the CDR3 is TGTGCCAGCAGCCGAGGGGCTTGGACCTCCTACAATGAGCAGTTCTTC. Full variable domain (remainder filled in from reference TRBV5-6 and TRBJ2-1): DAGVTQSPTHLIKTRGQQVTLRCSPKSGHDTVSWYQQALGQGPQFIFQYYEEEERQRGNFPDRFSGHQFPNYSSELNVNALLLGDSALYLCASSRGAWTSYNEQFFGPGTRLTVL.

The chain uses TRBV14 and TRBJ1-2; D remains ambiguous. The CDR3 covers 14 residues. Between the trimmed V and J ends, which lost 1 base and 7 bases, there was a span of 13 bases. Germline CDR1 is SGHDN and CDR2 is FVKESK. The CDR3 DNA follows: TGTGCCAGCAGCCAAGTTAGAGTCCTGGGTGGCTACACCTTC. Translating it yields CASSQVRVLGGYTF.

Notes on this clone: Distinct nucleotide sequences in the sample also encode this CDR3. This chain's CDR3 is CASSPTGVETQYF. The CDR3 bases are TGTGCCAGCAGCCCGACAGGGGTAGAGACCCAGTACTTC. The chain links TRBV7-2 to TRBJ2-5; the match to TRBD1 covers 8 bases. Germline CDR1 and CDR2: SGHTA and FQGNSA. The CDR3 has 13 amino acids. After removal of 5 bases from V and 4 bases from J, the junction contained 3 bases not matched to a gene.

The CDR3 here is CASSFFASGSAADTQYF. CDR3 in DNA: TGTGCCAGCAGCTTCTTTGCTAGCGGGAGCGCCGCAGATACGCAGTATTTT. V gene TRBV5-6 combines with J gene TRBJ2-3, with 10 bases fitting TRBD2. V trimming: 2 bases; J trimming: 4 bases; junction bases outside the gene matches: 10. Germline loops: CDR1 SGHDT, CDR2 YYEEEE. This CDR3 spans 17 amino acids.

The chain carries TRBV4-2 and TRBJ2-2, with D possibly TRBD1 on 5 matching bases. Germline V CDR1 and CDR2: LGHNA, YNFKEQ. CDR3 size: 16 residues. Trimming removed 0 bases from V and 4 bases from J, with 12 bases in between. CDR3 bases: TGTGCCAGCAGCCAAGAACCTCAACAGGTCACCGGGGAGCTGTTTTTT. This sequence encodes CASSQEPQQVTGELFF.

This clone has a handful of counts. The chain joins TRBV7-9 to TRBJ1-1; 8 bases align to TRBD1. The V and J ends lost 5 bases and 4 bases, in that order; junction bases with no gene match: 3. The germline V gene encodes CDR1 SEHNR and CDR2 FQNEAQ (reference sequence). The CDR3 is made up of 13 amino acids. CDR3 sequence (DNA): TGTGCCAGCAGCGTAACAGGGGGCACTGAAGCTTTCTTT. This sequence encodes CASSVTGGTEAFF.

The chain uses TRBV19 and TRBJ1-2; 8 nucleotides agree with TRBD1. Germline V gene data show CDR1 as LNHDA and CDR2 as SQIVND (reference sequence). Unmatched junction bases numbered 12, after V lost 8 bases and J lost 4 bases. The CDR3 extends over 15 amino acids. The CDR3, as DNA: TGTGCCAGTGCCCAAACAGGGGGAGCCCTCTATGGCTACACCTTC. This encodes CASAQTGGALYGYTF.

This clone has a handful of counts. The chain employs TRBV25-1 and TRBJ2-1, with 7 bases aligning to TRBD1. The CDR3 runs 16 residues. V shed 4 bases, J shed 5 bases, and the junction held 11 bases outside the gene matches. The germline V gene encodes CDR1 MGHDK and CDR2 SYGVNS. In nucleotides, the CDR3 is TGTGCCAGCAGTGCCCGGACAGGACTTATCGACAATGAGCAGTTCTTC. This sequence encodes CASSARTGLIDNEQFF.

This sequence joins TRBV2 and TRBJ1-1, with D perhaps TRBD1 (6 bases). CDR1 and CDR2 (germline): SNHLY, FYNNEI. The CDR3 runs 17 residues. Trimming stripped 2 bases from V and 0 bases from J, with 16 bases between. For the CDR3, the DNA is TGTGCCAGCAGTGAACTCCTTCAGGGGCCGCTGAACACTGAAGCTTTCTTT. It translates to CASSELLQGPLNTEAFF.

This clone was detected only once. The chain has TRBV7-2 and TRBJ2-3; D is unclear. Germline V gene sequence: CDR1 SGHTA, CDR2 FQGNSA. CDR3 length: 14 amino acids. With 3 bases removed from V and 0 bases from J, the gap between germline ends came to 7 bases. CDR3 bases: TGTGCCAGCAGCTTTCGACCTAGCACAGATACGCAGTATTTT. As protein: CASSFRPSTDTQYF. Filled out from reference TRBV7-2 and TRBJ2-3, the complete variable domain reads GAGVSQSPSNKVTEKGKDVELRCDPISGHTALYWYRQSLGQGLEFLIYFQGNSAPDKSGLPSDRFSAERTGGSVSTLTIQRTQQEDSAVYLCASSFRPSTDTQYFGPGTRLTVL.

V gene TRBV7-7 combines with J gene TRBJ2-1, with 7 bases matching TRBD1. This CDR3 contains 16 residues. Trimming at V came to 5 bases and at J to 0 bases, leaving 7 bases not matched to a gene. Germline lookup yields CDR1 SSHAT and CDR2 FNYEAQ (reference sequence). CDR3 residues: CASSATTGSSYNEQFF. The CDR3 DNA reads TGTGCCAGCAGCGCTACGACAGGGAGCTCCTACAATGAGCAGTTCTTC.

The chain carries TRBV10-2 and TRBJ1-2; tentative D call: TRBD1 (6 bases). CDR1 WSHSY and CDR2 SAAADI come from the germline V gene. This CDR3 comprises 15 residues. Deletions cut 7 bases from V and 0 bases from J, with 15 bases between. The CDR3 DNA reads as TGCGCCAGCACCGCCCGGGACACGACTAACTATGGCTACACCTTC. Translated, it gives CASTARDTTNYGYTF.

This clone was detected a few times. The chain has TRBV11-2 and TRBJ1-3; D uncertain. The CDR3 extends over 15 amino acids. Trimming stripped 5 bases from V and 0 bases from J, with 11 bases between. Germline lookup yields CDR1 SGHAT and CDR2 FQNNGV. The CDR3 loop is CASSRVGGSGNTIYF. The CDR3 DNA follows: TGTGCCAGCAGCCGTGTTGGAGGCTCTGGAAACACCATATATTTT.

This chain joins TRBV14 and TRBJ2-1; D gene ambiguous. This CDR3 is 14 amino acids long. V lost 4 bases to trimming and J lost 5 bases, with 12 bases between them. Germline V CDR1 and CDR2: SGHDN, FVKESK. CDR3 sequence (DNA): TGTGCCAGCAGCCTCCGGACGTATAACAATGAGCAGTTCTTC. This sequence encodes CASSLRTYNNEQFF.